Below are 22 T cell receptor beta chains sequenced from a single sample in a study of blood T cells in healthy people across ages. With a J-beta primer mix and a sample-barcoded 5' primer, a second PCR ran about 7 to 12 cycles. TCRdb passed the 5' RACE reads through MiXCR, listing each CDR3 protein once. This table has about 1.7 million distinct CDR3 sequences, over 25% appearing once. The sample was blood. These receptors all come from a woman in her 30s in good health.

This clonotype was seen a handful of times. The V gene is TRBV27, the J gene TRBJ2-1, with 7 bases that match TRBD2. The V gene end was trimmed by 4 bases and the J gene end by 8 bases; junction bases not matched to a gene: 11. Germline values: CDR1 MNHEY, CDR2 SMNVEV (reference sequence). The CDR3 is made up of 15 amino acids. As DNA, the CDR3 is TGTGCCAGCAGTTCCCGGGACTACGGGGTAGATGAGCAGTTCTTC. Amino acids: CASSSRDYGVDEQFF.

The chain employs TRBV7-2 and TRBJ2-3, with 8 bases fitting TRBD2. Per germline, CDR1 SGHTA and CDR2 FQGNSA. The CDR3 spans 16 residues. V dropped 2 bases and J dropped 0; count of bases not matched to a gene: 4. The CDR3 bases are TGTGCCAGCAGCTTATTTAGCGGGGAGAGCACAGATACGCAGTATTTT. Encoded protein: CASSLFSGESTDTQYF.

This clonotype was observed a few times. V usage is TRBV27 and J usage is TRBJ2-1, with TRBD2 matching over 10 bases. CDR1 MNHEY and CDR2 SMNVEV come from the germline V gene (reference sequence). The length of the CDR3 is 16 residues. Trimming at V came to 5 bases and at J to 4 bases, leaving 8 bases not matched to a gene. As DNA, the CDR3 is TGTGCCAGCAGTGGAGCTAGCGGGAGTAATTACAATGAGCAGTTCTTC. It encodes CASSGASGSNYNEQFF.

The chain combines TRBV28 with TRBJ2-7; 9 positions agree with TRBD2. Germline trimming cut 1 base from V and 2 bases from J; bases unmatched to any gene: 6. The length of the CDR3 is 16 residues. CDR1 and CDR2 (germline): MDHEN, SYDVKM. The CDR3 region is CASSLLGGRVPYEQYF. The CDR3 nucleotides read TGTGCCAGCAGTTTATTAGGCGGGAGGGTCCCCTACGAGCAGTACTTC.

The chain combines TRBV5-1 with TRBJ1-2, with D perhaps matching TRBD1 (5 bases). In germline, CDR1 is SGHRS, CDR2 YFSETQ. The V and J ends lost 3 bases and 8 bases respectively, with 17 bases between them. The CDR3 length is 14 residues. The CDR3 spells CASSSGTGALGYTF. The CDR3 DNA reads TGCGCCAGCAGCTCCGGGACGGGAGCTCTCGGCTACACCTTC.

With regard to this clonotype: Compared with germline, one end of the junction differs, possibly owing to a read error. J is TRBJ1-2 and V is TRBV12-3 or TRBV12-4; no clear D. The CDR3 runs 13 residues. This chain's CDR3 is CTSSPRRLYGYTF. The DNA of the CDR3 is TGTACCAGCAGCCCCAGAAGGCTCTATGGCTACACCTTC.

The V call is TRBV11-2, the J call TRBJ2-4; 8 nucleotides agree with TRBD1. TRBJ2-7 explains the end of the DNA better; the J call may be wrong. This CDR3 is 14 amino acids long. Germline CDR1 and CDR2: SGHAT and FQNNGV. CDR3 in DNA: TGTGCCAGCAGCTTCCGACAGGGGTATATCGAGCAGTACTTC. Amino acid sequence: CASSFRQGYIEQYF.

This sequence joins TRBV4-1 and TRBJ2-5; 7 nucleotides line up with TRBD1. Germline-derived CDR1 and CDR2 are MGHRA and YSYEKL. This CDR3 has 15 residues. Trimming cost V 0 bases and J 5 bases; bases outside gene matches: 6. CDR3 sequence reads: CASSQDPTGMETQYF. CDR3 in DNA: TGCGCCAGCAGCCAAGATCCGACAGGGATGGAGACCCAGTACTTC.

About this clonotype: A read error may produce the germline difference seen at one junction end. CDR3 in DNA: TGTGCCAGCAGCCCCGGTGGGGAGCTGTACTTC. It encodes CASSPGGELYF. The chain combines TRBV9 with TRBJ2-7, with a weak D call TRBD2 (5 bases). This CDR3 region has 11 residues. Germline loops: CDR1 SGDLS, CDR2 YYNGEE.

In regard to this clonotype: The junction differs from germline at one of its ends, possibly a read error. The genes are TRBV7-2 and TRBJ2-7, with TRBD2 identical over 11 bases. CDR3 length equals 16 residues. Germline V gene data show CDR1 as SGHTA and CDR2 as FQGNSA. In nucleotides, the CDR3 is TGTGCCGGCAGCGCCCCTAGCGGGGGGCTCTTCTACGAGCAGTACTTC. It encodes CAGSAPSGGLFYEQYF.

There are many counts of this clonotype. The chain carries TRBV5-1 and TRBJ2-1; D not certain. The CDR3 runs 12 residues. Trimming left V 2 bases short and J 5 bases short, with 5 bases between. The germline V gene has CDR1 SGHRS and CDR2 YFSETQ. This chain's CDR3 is CASSFTDNEQFF. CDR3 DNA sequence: TGCGCCAGCAGCTTTACAGACAATGAGCAGTTCTTC.

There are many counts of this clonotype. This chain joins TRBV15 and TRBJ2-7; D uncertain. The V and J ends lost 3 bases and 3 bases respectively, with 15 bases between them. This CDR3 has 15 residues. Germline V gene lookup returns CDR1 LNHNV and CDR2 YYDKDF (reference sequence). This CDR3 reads CATSSYRGSSYEQYF. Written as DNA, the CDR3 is TGTGCCACCAGCAGCTACAGAGGATCAAGCTACGAGCAGTACTTC.

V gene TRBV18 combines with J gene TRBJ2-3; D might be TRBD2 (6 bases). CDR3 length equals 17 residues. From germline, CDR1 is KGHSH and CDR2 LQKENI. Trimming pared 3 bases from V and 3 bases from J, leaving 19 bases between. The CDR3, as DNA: TGTGCCAGCTCACCTTTGCTTAGCGGAGACGCGACAGATACGCAGTATTTT. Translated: CASSPLLSGDATDTQYF.

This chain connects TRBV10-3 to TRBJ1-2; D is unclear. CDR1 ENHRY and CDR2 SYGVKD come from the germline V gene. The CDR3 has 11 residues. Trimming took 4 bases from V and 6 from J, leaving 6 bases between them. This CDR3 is CAISVGNGYTF. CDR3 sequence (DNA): TGTGCCATCAGTGTTGGGAATGGCTACACCTTC.

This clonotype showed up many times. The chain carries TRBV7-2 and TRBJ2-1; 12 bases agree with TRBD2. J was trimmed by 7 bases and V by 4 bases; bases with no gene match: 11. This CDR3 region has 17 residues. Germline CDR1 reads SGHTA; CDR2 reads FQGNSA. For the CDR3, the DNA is TGTGCCAGCAGCTGGGGACTAGCGGGCGCCTCCGGGAATGAGCAGTTCTTC. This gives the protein CASSWGLAGASGNEQFF.

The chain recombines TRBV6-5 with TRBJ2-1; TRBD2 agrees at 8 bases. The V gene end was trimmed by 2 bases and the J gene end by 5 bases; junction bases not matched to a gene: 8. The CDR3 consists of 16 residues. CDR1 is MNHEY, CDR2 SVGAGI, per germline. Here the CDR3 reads CASSYSLGLANNEQFF. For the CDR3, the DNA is TGTGCCAGCAGTTACAGTTTAGGACTAGCAAACAATGAGCAGTTCTTC.

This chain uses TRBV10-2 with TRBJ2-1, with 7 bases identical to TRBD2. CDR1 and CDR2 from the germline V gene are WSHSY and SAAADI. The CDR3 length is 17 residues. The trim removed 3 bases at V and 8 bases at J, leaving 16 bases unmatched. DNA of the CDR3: TGCGCCAGCAGTGACCCAACCCGACTCCAGCGGGGCGATGAGCAGTTCTTC. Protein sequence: CASSDPTRLQRGDEQFF.

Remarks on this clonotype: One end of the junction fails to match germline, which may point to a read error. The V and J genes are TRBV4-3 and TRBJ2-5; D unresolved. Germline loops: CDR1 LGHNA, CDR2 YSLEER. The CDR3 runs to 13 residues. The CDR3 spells CASSQDREETHYF. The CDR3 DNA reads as TGCGCCAGCAGCCAAGATCGAGAAGAGACCCACTACTTC.

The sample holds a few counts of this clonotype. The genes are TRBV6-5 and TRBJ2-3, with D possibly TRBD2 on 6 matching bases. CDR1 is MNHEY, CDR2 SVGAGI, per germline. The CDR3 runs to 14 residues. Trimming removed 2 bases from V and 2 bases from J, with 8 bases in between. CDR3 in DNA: TGTGCCAGCAGTTACGGGGGGTACACAGATACGCAGTATTTT. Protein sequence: CASSYGGYTDTQYF.

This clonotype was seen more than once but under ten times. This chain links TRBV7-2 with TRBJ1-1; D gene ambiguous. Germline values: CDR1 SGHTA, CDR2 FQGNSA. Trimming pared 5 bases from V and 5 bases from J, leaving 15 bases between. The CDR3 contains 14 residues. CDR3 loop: CASSALYGTTEAFF. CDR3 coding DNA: TGTGCCAGCAGCGCTCTTTACGGAACGACTGAAGCTTTCTTT.

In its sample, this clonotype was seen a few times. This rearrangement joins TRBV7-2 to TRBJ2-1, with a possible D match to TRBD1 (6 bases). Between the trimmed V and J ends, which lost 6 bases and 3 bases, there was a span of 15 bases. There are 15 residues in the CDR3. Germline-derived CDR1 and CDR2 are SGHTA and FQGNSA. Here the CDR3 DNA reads TGTGCCAGCAGGTCGAGTCGGGACAACTACAATGAGCAGTTCTTC. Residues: CASRSSRDNYNEQFF. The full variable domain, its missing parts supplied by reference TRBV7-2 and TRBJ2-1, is GAGVSQSPSNKVTEKGKDVELRCDPISGHTALYWYRQSLGQGLEFLIYFQGNSAPDKSGLPSDRFSAERTGGSVSTLTIQRTQQEDSAVYLCASRSSRDNYNEQFFGPGTRLTVL.

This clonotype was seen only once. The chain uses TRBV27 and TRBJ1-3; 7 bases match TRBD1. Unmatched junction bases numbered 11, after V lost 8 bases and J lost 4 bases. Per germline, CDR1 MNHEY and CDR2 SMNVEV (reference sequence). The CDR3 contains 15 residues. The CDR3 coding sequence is TGTGCCAGCTCACCCGGCAGGGGGGTAGGAAACACCATATATTTT. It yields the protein CASSPGRGVGNTIYF.